The 29 T cell receptor beta chains below were found in one sample sequenced in a study of early stage breast cancer tumors. Clones were read by immunoSEQ multiplex PCR, and TCRdb kept only the in-frame ones, dropping some. There are around 28,000 clones in the sample; 80% occur only once, and 12% lies in the top ten. Material for sequencing was blood. The receptors were gathered from a person between 55 and 70 years old with breast cancer.

V usage is TRBV5-5 and J usage is TRBJ2-2; 7 nucleotides match TRBD1. CDR3 length: 14 residues. Germline V gene data show CDR1 as SGHKS and CDR2 as YYEKEE (reference sequence). The V segment lost 3 bases and the J segment 5 bases; nucleotides outside the gene matches: 4. The CDR3 DNA reads as TGTGCCAGCAGCTCTTACAGGGGTACCGGGGAGCTGTTTTTT. Its translation is CASSSYRGTGELFF.

The CDR3 nucleotides read TGCGCCAGCAGCACTACAGGGGATTTGGAAGCTTTCTTT. Translating it yields CASSTTGDLEAFF. The chain recombines TRBV5-1 with TRBJ1-1; TRBD1 matches at 7 bases. The germline gives CDR1 SGHRS, CDR2 YFSETQ. Germline trimming cut 4 bases from V and 8 bases from J; bases unmatched to any gene: 8. This CDR3 has 13 amino acids. Drawing the rest from reference TRBV5-1 and TRBJ1-1, the complete variable domain is KAGVTQTPRYLIKTRGQQVTLSCSPISGHRSVSWYQQTPGQGLQFLFEYFSETQRNKGNFPGRFSGRQFSNSRSEMNVSTLELGDSALYLCASSTTGDLEAFFGQGTRLTVV.

V is TRBV7-6 and J is TRBJ2-5, with 8 bases aligning to TRBD1. V lost 2 bases, J lost 6 bases, and 14 bases stayed unmatched. Germline V gives CDR1 SGHVS, CDR2 FNYEAQ. This CDR3 spans 17 amino acids. CDR3 amino acids: CASSLNPPTGVRKTQYF. CDR3 DNA: TGTGCCAGCAGCTTAAATCCTCCGACAGGGGTTAGGAAGACCCAGTACTTC.

The rearrangement joins TRBV7-2 to TRBJ1-2; D unresolved. Trimming removed 3 bases from V and 6 bases from J, with 14 bases in between. This CDR3 region has 14 residues. Per the germline V gene, CDR1 is SGHTA and CDR2 is FQGNSA. In DNA form, the CDR3 reads TGTGCCAGCAGCTTGTCCGTCACGGGGAATGGCTACACCTTC. The encoded protein is CASSLSVTGNGYTF.

This clone has only a few counts. The rearrangement uses TRBV6-5 and TRBJ2-1, with D unclear. V was cut by 8 bases and J by 9 bases, with 17 bases left in between. The length of the CDR3 is 13 residues. Germline CDR1 and CDR2: MNHEY and SVGAGI. CDR3 DNA: TGTGCCAGCGGCCTGTACCTCGAGGCTGAGCAGTTCTTC. Translation: CASGLYLEAEQFF.

In this sample, this clone turned up a few times. The chain couples TRBV7-2 to TRBJ1-2, with no clear D. CDR1 is SGHTA and CDR2 is FQGNSA in the germline V gene. V shed 3 bases and J shed 4 bases, with 3 bases lying between them. The CDR3 totals 11 residues. The CDR3 coding sequence is TGTGCCAGCAGCTTCCTCTATGGCTACACCTTC. Protein sequence: CASSFLYGYTF.

The sample holds a few counts of this clone. The chain employs TRBV9 and TRBJ2-5; 8 bases fit TRBD2. J gave up 2 bases and V 4 bases, and 4 bases lay outside the gene matches. Germline assignment: CDR1 SGDLS and CDR2 YYNGEE. The CDR3 loop spans 14 amino acids. The chain's CDR3 is CASSPSGSQETQYF. CDR3 coding DNA: TGTGCCAGCAGCCCGAGCGGGAGTCAAGAGACCCAGTACTTC.

The gene calls are TRBV5-6 and TRBJ2-7; D possibly corresponds to TRBD2 (6 bases). V lost 0 bases and J 0 bases, leaving 13 bases between the germline ends. This CDR3 region has 16 residues. CDR1 SGHDT and CDR2 YYEEEE come from the germline V gene. CDR3 nucleotides: TGTGCCAGCAGCTTGGCCGGGGGACGGAACTCCTACGAGCAGTACTTC. This gives the protein CASSLAGGRNSYEQYF.

The chain is built from TRBV4-2 and TRBJ1-2; perhaps TRBD1 as D (5 bases). V was cut by 0 bases and J by 0 bases, with 11 bases left in between. The CDR3 loop spans 16 amino acids. Germline V lookup: CDR1 LGHNA, CDR2 YNFKEQ. The CDR3 region has the DNA TGTGCCAGCAGCCAAGATGGGGCTTTAGCTAACTATGGCTACACCTTC. This translates into CASSQDGALANYGYTF.

This clone is a singleton in its sample. The chain uses TRBV19 and TRBJ1-2; possibly TRBD1 for D (6 bases). This CDR3 spans 14 amino acids. Trimming removed 6 bases at V and 3 bases at J, with 14 bases between. CDR1 LNHDA and CDR2 SQIVND come from the germline V gene (reference sequence). The CDR3 nucleotides read TGTGCCAGTAGGAAAACGGGGGGCGACTATGGCTACACCTTC. Protein sequence: CASRKTGGDYGYTF. The complete variable domain, with remaining parts taken from reference TRBV19 and TRBJ1-2, reads DGGITQSPKYLFRKEGQNVTLSCEQNLNHDAMYWYRQDPGQGLRLIYYSQIVNDFQKGDIAEGYSVSREKKESFPLTVTSAQKNPTAFYLCASRKTGGDYGYTFGSGTRLTVV.

The chain couples TRBV29-1 to TRBJ1-1; 10 nucleotides line up with TRBD1. V trimming: 3 bases; J trimming: 5 bases; junction bases outside the gene matches: 6. The CDR3 runs 14 residues. CDR1 is SQVTM, CDR2 ANQGSEA, per germline. In DNA, the CDR3 is TGCAGCGTTGAGAGACAGGGGGCTCGAACTGAAGCTTTCTTT. Its protein is CSVERQGARTEAFF.

DNA for the CDR3: TGTGCCAGCAGCTGGGACAAAACCTACGAGCAGTACTTC. This translates into CASSWDKTYEQYF. The rearrangement joins TRBV11-2 to TRBJ2-7, with D possibly being TRBD1 (6 bases). The CDR3 covers 13 residues. V dropped 4 bases and J dropped 2 bases, with 9 bases sitting between them. In germline, CDR1 is SGHAT, CDR2 FQNNGV.

The CDR3 DNA reads TGTGCCAGCAGCTCTCCGGGACAGGGGTTTGACAATGAGCAGTTCTTC. It specifies CASSSPGQGFDNEQFF. The rearrangement joins TRBV5-6 to TRBJ2-1; 10 positions agree with TRBD1. With 3 bases clipped from V and 5 bases from J, the junction kept 8 bases outside the gene matches. Per the germline V gene, CDR1 is SGHDT and CDR2 is YYEEEE. The CDR3 covers 16 residues. Looking up the rest from reference TRBV5-6 and TRBJ2-1 gives the full variable domain: DAGVTQSPTHLIKTRGQQVTLRCSPKSGHDTVSWYQQALGQGPQFIFQYYEEEERQRGNFPDRFSGHQFPNYSSELNVNALLLGDSALYLCASSSPGQGFDNEQFFGPGTRLTVL.

This clone occurred a few times. The chain carries TRBV19 and TRBJ2-1; 9 bases line up with TRBD2. Germline V gene data show CDR1 as LNHDA and CDR2 as SQIVND (reference sequence). CDR3 length equals 15 residues. V trimming: 6 bases; J trimming: 4 bases; junction bases outside the gene matches: 7. The CDR3 nucleotides are TGTGCCAGTAGCCCCGGGACTAGCTTTTACAATGAGCAGTTCTTC. Amino acid sequence: CASSPGTSFYNEQFF.

The CDR3 DNA sequence: TGTGCCATCACGACTAGTGAAGGTTACGAGCAGTACTTC. It translates to CAITTSEGYEQYF. The chain joins TRBV10-3 to TRBJ2-7; D perhaps matches TRBD2 (6 bases). This CDR3 comprises 13 residues. CDR1 and CDR2 (germline): ENHRY, SYGVKD. Trimming removed 7 bases at V and 4 bases at J, with 14 bases between.

This chain joins TRBV5-6 and TRBJ2-7; a possible D gene is TRBD2 (5 bases). V lost 1 base and J 0 bases, leaving 8 bases between the germline ends. Germline V CDR1 and CDR2: SGHDT, YYEEEE. The CDR3 loop spans 14 amino acids. The CDR3 here is CASSLTGSSYEQYF. In DNA, the CDR3 is TGTGCCAGCAGCTTGACTGGGAGCTCCTACGAGCAGTACTTC.

This chain's CDR3 is CASTLVGANNQPQHF. Here the CDR3 DNA reads TGTGCCAGCACCCTAGTTGGGGCGAACAATCAGCCCCAGCATTTT. The chain carries TRBV28 and TRBJ1-5; TRBD1 is a possible D gene (5 bases). The CDR3 loop spans 15 amino acids. The germline gives CDR1 MDHEN, CDR2 SYDVKM. The V end was cut by 7 bases, the J end by 3 bases, with 16 bases between.

This clone was seen a single time. The chain uses TRBV4-3 and TRBJ2-1; 10 bases agree with TRBD2. From germline, CDR1 is LGHNA and CDR2 YSLEER. This CDR3 region has 21 residues. V dropped 0 bases and J dropped 4; count of bases not matched to a gene: 18. The CDR3 sequence: CASSQEDQFVYSGGDYNEQFF. The CDR3 nucleotides are TGCGCCAGCAGCCAAGAGGACCAGTTCGTATACAGCGGGGGGGATTACAATGAGCAGTTCTTC.

The chain carries TRBV5-4 and TRBJ1-2; a weak D match, TRBD1 (6 bases). The CDR3 runs 14 residues. With 4 bases removed from V and 7 bases from J, the gap between germline ends came to 17 bases. CDR1 is SGHNT, CDR2 YYREEE, per germline (reference sequence). CDR3 region: CASSGTGDRPGYTF. The CDR3 DNA reads as TGTGCCAGCAGCGGGACGGGCGACAGGCCTGGCTACACCTTC.

This clone was counted once. Here the CDR3 reads CASRPGQTVWEQYF. In DNA, the CDR3 is TGTGCCAGCAGACCGGGACAGACTGTCTGGGAGCAGTACTTC. The rearrangement joins TRBV6-5 to TRBJ2-7, with TRBD1 matching 7 bases. V dropped 6 bases and J dropped 7; count of bases not matched to a gene: 12. The length of the CDR3 is 14 residues. Germline V lookup: CDR1 MNHEY, CDR2 SVGAGI.

The V gene is TRBV4-3, the J gene TRBJ2-7, with TRBD2 as a possible D gene (7 bases). V was clipped by 0 bases and J by 4 bases, with 16 bases between them. In germline, CDR1 is LGHNA, CDR2 YSLEER. The CDR3 loop spans 16 amino acids. CDR3 in DNA: TGCGCCAGCAGCCAAGATATAGGGGGGGCAGTTTACGAGCAGTACTTC. This sequence encodes CASSQDIGGAVYEQYF.

V and J are TRBV7-2 and TRBJ1-2; 8 bases are a match to TRBD1. CDR3 length equals 14 residues. After removal of 3 bases from V and 8 bases from J, the junction contained 8 bases not matched to a gene. The germline V gene encodes CDR1 SGHTA and CDR2 FQGNSA. For the CDR3, the DNA is TGTGCCAGCAGCTTTCGGACAGGGCAAAACGGCTACACCTTC. Translation gives CASSFRTGQNGYTF.

The chain couples TRBV7-8 to TRBJ1-2, with 8 nucleotides matching TRBD1. Germline V CDR1 and CDR2: SGHVS, FQNEAQ. The CDR3 has 13 residues. With 5 bases clipped from V and 7 bases from J, the junction kept 6 bases outside the gene matches. CDR3 coding DNA: TGTGCCAGCAGCCCAGGACAGGGAAGTGGCTACACCTTC. Its translation: CASSPGQGSGYTF.

The V gene is TRBV25-1, the J gene TRBJ1-2; D possibly corresponds to TRBD1 (6 bases). This CDR3 has 12 amino acids. Germline V gene lookup returns CDR1 MGHDK and CDR2 SYGVNS. V was pared by 6 bases and J by 4 bases, with 9 bases between. CDR3 loop: CASRRGTYGYTF. CDR3 DNA sequence: TGTGCCAGCAGAAGGGGGACCTATGGCTACACCTTC.

The rearrangement links TRBV5-1 to TRBJ2-2; 7 nucleotides agree with TRBD2. CDR1 is SGHRS, CDR2 YFSETQ, per germline. V lost 0 bases and J lost 4; bases outside the gene matches: 0. The CDR3 is 14 residues long. The CDR3 sequence: CASSLGGSTGELFF. CDR3 nucleotides: TGCGCCAGCAGCTTGGGCGGGAGCACCGGGGAGCTGTTTTTT.

The J gene is TRBJ2-7, the V gene TRBV18, with 10 bases matching TRBD2. J gave up 4 bases and V 2 bases, and 5 bases lay outside the gene matches. CDR3 length: 15 residues. CDR1 is KGHSH, CDR2 LQKENI, per germline. The CDR3 DNA is TGTGCCAGCTCACCAGAGCGGGAGGGCACTTACGAGCAGTACTTC. Protein: CASSPEREGTYEQYF.

The rearrangement joins TRBV13 to TRBJ2-6; 9 nucleotides match TRBD1. The germline gives CDR1 PRHDT, CDR2 FYEKMQ (reference sequence). There are 16 residues in the CDR3. V lost 6 bases and J lost 3; bases outside the gene matches: 6. DNA of the CDR3: TGTGCCAGCAGAAAACAGGGGGCGGGTGGGGCCAACGTCCTGACTTTC. Amino acid sequence: CASRKQGAGGANVLTF.

The table lists this clone with a count of one. The gene calls are TRBV15 and TRBJ1-1; 7 nucleotides line up with TRBD1. Germline V lookup: CDR1 LNHNV, CDR2 YYDKDF (reference sequence). V was clipped by 3 bases and J by 4 bases; unmatched bases: 8. This CDR3 spans 15 amino acids. The CDR3 spells CATSRSRDRATEAFF. The CDR3 DNA follows: TGTGCCACCAGCAGGAGCCGGGACAGAGCCACTGAAGCTTTCTTT. The complete variable domain, with remaining parts taken from reference TRBV15 and TRBJ1-1, reads DAMVIQNPRYQVTQFGKPVTLSCSQTLNHNVMYWYQQKSSQAPKLLFHYYDKDFNNEADTPDNFQSRRPNTSFCFLDIRSPGLGDTAMYLCATSRSRDRATEAFFGQGTRLTVV.

The chain combines TRBV7-2 with TRBJ2-7; D remains ambiguous. V was cut by 2 bases and J by 6 bases, with 8 bases left in between. Germline lookup yields CDR1 SGHTA and CDR2 FQGNSA. The CDR3 contains 12 residues. CDR3 sequence: CASSLFGAEQYF. The DNA for the CDR3 is TGTGCCAGCAGCTTATTTGGAGCCGAGCAGTACTTC.